This T cell receptor beta chain was retrieved from a study of cytomegalovirus exposure and HLA in healthy donors. PCR primers comprised 60 Vbeta and 13 Jbeta primers. Method: immunoSEQ multiplex PCR; TCRdb's copy keeps in-frame clones and lacks some. The repertoire includes roughly 120,000 clones, around 77% of them detected once, and less than 4% sits in the top ten. The germline CDR1 and CDR2 sequences are SNHLY and FYNNEI. The CDR3 is made up of 16 amino acids. Trimming cost V 10 bases and J 1 base, with 20 bases left between them. Donors counted as nominally healthy when sampled, yet unrecorded immune exposures were likely.

The specimen sequenced was PBMCs. The rearrangement uses TRBV2 and TRBJ1-5; no reliable D call. The TCR was taken from a human donor in good health. The CDR3: CATSGRARGSNQPQHF. CDR3 DNA sequence: TGTGCCACCTCAGGACGGGCCCGCGGGAGCAATCAGCCCCAGCATTTT.